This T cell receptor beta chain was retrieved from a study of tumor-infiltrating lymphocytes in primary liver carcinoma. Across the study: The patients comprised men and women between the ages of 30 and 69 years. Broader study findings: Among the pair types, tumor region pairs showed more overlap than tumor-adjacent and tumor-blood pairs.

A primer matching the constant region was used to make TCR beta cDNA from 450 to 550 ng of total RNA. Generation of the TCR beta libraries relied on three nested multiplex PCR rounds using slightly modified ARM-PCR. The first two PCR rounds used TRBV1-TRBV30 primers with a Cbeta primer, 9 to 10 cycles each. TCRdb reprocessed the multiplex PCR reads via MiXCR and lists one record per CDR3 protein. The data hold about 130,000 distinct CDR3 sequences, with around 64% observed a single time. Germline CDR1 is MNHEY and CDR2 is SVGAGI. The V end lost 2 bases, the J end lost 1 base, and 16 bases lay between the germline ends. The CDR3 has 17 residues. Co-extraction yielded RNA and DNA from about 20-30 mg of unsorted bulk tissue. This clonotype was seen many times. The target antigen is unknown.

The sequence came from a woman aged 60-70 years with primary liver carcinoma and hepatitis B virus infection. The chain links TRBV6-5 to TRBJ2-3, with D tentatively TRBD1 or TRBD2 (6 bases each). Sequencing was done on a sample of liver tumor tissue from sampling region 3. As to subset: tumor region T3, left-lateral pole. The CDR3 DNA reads TGTGCCAGCAGTTACCTGCCGGGGGCGATGGGCACAGATACGCAGTATTTT. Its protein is CASSYLPGAMGTDTQYF.